A selection of T cell receptor beta chains follows, all from one sample in a study of shared clonotypes between healthy human individuals. Sequencing was performed with immunoSEQ multiplex PCR; in TCRdb, only in-frame clones are kept and a portion is missing. This sample has under 2,500,000 clones, with nearly 97% found just once. Sequencing was done on a sample of naive CD4+ T cells sorted from blood. The receptors here all came from a young man in good health. CDR3s include the opening cysteine and the closing phenylalanine or tryptophan. Each record gives: J gene, clone size, V gene, D gene, CDR3 protein, CDR3 DNA. A D gene is named only where the DNA matches it firmly. Part of the rows lack a size; the others show once, few, many or a class for expanded clones.

TRBJ1-4	-	TRBV5-4	TRBD1	CASSTTGGDEKLFF	TGTGCCAGCAGCACCACAGGGGGCGATGAAAAACTGTTTTTT
TRBJ2-2	-	TRBV10-3	-	CAISKDTGELFF	TGTGCCATCAGCAAGGATACCGGGGAGCTGTTTTTT
TRBJ2-1	-	TRBV5-4	TRBD1	CASSLARGLGNNEQFF	TGTGCCAGCAGCTTGGCAAGGGGGCTAGGAAACAATGAGCAGTTCTTC
TRBJ2-7	-	TRBV21-1	-	CASSNQGKQYF	TGTGCCAGCAGCAACCAGGGGAAACAGTACTTC
TRBJ2-7	-	TRBV11-2	TRBD2	CASSLGPSGGPYEQYF	TGTGCCAGCAGCTTAGGTCCGAGCGGGGGACCGTACGAGCAGTACTTC
TRBJ2-5	-	TRBV19	TRBD2	CASRKAGGRETQYF	TGTGCCAGTAGAAAAGCGGGGGGGCGAGAGACCCAGTACTTC
TRBJ2-2	-	TRBV5-1	TRBD2	CASSPGGGSNTGELFF	TGCGCCAGCAGCCCGGGAGGGGGGTCGAACACCGGGGAGCTGTTTTTT
TRBJ2-4	-	TRBV5-4	-	CASSPTGMGGIQYF	TGTGCCAGCAGTCCTACAGGTATGGGTGGCATTCAGTACTTC
TRBJ2-7	-	TRBV10-3	-	CAISEGWSSYEQYF	TGTGCCATCAGTGAGGGCTGGAGCTCCTACGAGCAGTACTTC
TRBJ1-5	once	TRBV7-9	-	CASSPGGKSNQPQHF	TGTGCCAGCAGCCCGGGGGGAAAAAGCAATCAGCCCCAGCATTTT
TRBJ2-3	-	TRBV7-2	TRBD2	CASSLGRETDTQYF	TGTGCCAGCAGCTTAGGGCGGGAGACAGATACGCAGTATTTT
TRBJ1-5	-	TRBV6-1	-	CASSEFRYSNQPQHF	TGTGCCAGCAGTGAATTTAGGTATAGCAATCAGCCCCAGCATTTT
TRBJ2-1	-	TRBV30	-	CAWTGAQSYNEQFF	TGTGCCTGGACCGGGGCCCAATCCTACAATGAGCAGTTCTTC
TRBJ2-1	-	TRBV7-9	-	CASSLGGFFYNEQFF	TGTGCCAGCAGCTTAGGTGGCTTTTTCTACAATGAGCAGTTCTTC
TRBJ1-6	-	TRBV5-6	-	CASSLLAESYNSPLHF	TGTGCCAGCAGCTTGTTAGCAGAGTCCTATAATTCACCCCTCCACTTT
TRBJ1-2	-	TRBV29-1	TRBD1	CSVDLGQGPGYTF	TGCAGCGTTGATCTGGGACAGGGGCCCGGCTACACCTTC
TRBJ2-3	-	TRBV9	TRBD2	CASSVVASGPPATQYF	TGTGCCAGCAGCGTAGTTGCTAGCGGGCCCCCAGCTACGCAGTATTTT
TRBJ2-2	-	TRBV5-1	-	CASSLRTDDTGELFF	TGCGCCAGCAGCTTGAGGACAGACGACACCGGGGAGCTGTTTTTT
TRBJ2-5	-	TRBV10-1	-	CASSVRQDFETQYF	TGCGCCAGCAGTGTTCGGCAAGACTTCGAGACCCAGTACTTC
TRBJ1-2	once	TRBV27	TRBD1	CASSYAQGYYGYTF	TGTGCCAGCAGTTATGCACAGGGGTACTATGGCTACACCTTC
TRBJ1-6	-	TRBV6-6	-	CASSWDSSWSPLHF	TGTGCCAGCAGTTGGGACTCTAGCTGGTCACCCCTCCACTTT
TRBJ2-2	-	TRBV7-7	TRBD1	CASSWDSSNTGELFF	TGTGCTAGCAGCTGGGACAGTAGCAACACCGGGGAGCTGTTTTTT
TRBJ2-5	-	TRBV28	-	CASSSGQQETQYF	TGTGCCAGCAGTTCCGGTCAGCAAGAGACCCAGTACTTC
TRBJ2-7	-	TRBV5-5	TRBD1	CASSLTGASTYEQYF	TGTGCCAGCAGCTTAACAGGGGCCTCAACCTACGAGCAGTACTTC
TRBJ2-5	once	TRBV7-2	-	CASSYGTQETQYF	TGTGCCAGCAGCTATGGGACCCAAGAGACCCAGTACTTC
TRBJ2-1	-	TRBV28	-	CASSHSPVYEQFF	TGTGCCAGCAGTCACTCCCCTGTTTATGAGCAGTTCTTC
TRBJ1-6	-	TRBV6-5	-	CASSGQAGGNSPLHF	TGTGCCAGCAGTGGTCAGGCGGGGGGTAATTCACCCCTCCACTTT
TRBJ2-5	-	TRBV19	TRBD2	CASSIGLAGAQETQYF	TGTGCCAGTAGTATCGGGCTAGCGGGGGCGCAGGAGACCCAGTACTTC
TRBJ2-5	-	TRBV5-1	TRBD2	CASSLRLAGGPVGETQYF	TGCGCCAGCAGCCTCCGACTAGCGGGAGGGCCGGTGGGGGAGACCCAGTACTTC
TRBJ2-7	-	TRBV5-1	-	CASSLNGIGYEQYF	TGCGCCAGCAGCTTAAACGGGATCGGGTACGAGCAGTACTTC
TRBJ1-5	-	TRBV19	-	CASSTSGYSNQPQHF	TGTGCCAGTAGTACCAGCGGTTATAGCAATCAGCCCCAGCATTTT
TRBJ1-1	-	TRBV30	-	CALRQRNTEAFF	TGTGCCTTGAGACAGAGGAACACTGAAGCTTTCTTT
TRBJ1-5	-	TRBV29-1	-	CSVRWAYSNQPQHF	TGCAGCGTTCGGTGGGCCTATAGCAATCAGCCCCAGCATTTT